This entry describes one T cell receptor (beta chain). With 4 bases removed from V and 5 bases from J, the gap between germline ends came to 11 bases. The CDR3 sequence is 13 residues long. Germline loops: CDR1 SGHTA, CDR2 FQGNSA. The sample comes from a study of blood T cell repertoires in COVID-19. For the study at large: PBMCs, B-cell-depleted T cells, or T cells provided the cDNA or gDNA that made up the material.

As originally analysed: Amplified reference gene primers provided the basis for estimating nucleated cell counts. The data were produced by immunoSEQ multiplex PCR, yet TCRdb's version contains in-frame clones alone and is incomplete. V, J and clone size were drawn from that table, and D and trimming were deduced from the DNA. Of 200,000 to 250,000 clones listed, 82% are singletons. Participants came from fewer than 25 US areas, aged about 18 to 90 years. This clonotype originated in a woman aged 55-75 years who had recovered from COVID-19. This rearrangement joins TRBV7-2 to TRBJ1-1; unclear D gene. The sequenced sample was PBMCs or T cells enriched from blood (not recorded which). CDR3 DNA: TGTGCCAGCAGCTCGACCCCGGGAACTGAAGCTTTCTTT. Translation: CASSSTPGTEAFF.